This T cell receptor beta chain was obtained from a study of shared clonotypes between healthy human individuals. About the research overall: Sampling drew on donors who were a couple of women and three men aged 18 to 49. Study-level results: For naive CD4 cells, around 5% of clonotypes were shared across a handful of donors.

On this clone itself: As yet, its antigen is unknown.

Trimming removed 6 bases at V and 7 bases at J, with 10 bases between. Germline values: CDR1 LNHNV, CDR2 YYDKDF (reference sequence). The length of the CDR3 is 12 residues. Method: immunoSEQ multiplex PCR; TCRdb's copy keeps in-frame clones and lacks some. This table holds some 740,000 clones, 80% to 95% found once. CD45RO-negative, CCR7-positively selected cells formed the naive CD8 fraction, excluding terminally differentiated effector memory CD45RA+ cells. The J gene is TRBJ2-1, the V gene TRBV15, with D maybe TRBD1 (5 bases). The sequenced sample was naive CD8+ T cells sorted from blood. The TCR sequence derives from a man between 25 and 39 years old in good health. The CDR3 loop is CATRAGKNEQFF. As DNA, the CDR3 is TGTGCCACCAGAGCAGGGAAGAATGAGCAGTTCTTC.